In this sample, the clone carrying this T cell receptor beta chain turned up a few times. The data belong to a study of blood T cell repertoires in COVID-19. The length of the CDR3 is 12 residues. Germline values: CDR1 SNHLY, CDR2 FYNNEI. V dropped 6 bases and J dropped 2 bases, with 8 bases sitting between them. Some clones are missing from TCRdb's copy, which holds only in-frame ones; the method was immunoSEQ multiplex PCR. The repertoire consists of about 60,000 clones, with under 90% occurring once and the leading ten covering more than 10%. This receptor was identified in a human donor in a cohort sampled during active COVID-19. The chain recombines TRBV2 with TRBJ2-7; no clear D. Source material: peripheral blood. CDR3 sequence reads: CASRAPPYEQYF. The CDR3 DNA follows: TGTGCCAGCAGGGCCCCACCCTACGAGCAGTACTTC.